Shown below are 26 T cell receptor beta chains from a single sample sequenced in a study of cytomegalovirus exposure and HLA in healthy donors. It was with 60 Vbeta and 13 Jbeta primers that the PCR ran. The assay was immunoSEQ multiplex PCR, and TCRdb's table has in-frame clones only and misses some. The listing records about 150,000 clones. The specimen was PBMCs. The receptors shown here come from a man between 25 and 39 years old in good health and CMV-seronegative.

The CDR3 is CASSLEQGIEETQYF. The CDR3 DNA is TGCGCCAGCAGCTTGGAACAGGGGATTGAAGAGACCCAGTACTTC. The chain combines TRBV5-1 with TRBJ2-5, with 7 nucleotides matching TRBD1. After removal of 0 bases from V and 3 bases from J, the junction contained 5 bases not matched to a gene. The CDR3 has 15 amino acids. CDR1 SGHRS and CDR2 YFSETQ come from the germline V gene.

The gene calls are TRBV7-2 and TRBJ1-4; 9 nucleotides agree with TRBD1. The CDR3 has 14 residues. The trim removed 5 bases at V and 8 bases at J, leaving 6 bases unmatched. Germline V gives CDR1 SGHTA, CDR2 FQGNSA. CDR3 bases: TGTGCCAGCAGCCCTCTTGACAGGGGGGAAAAACTGTTTTTT. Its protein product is CASSPLDRGEKLFF.

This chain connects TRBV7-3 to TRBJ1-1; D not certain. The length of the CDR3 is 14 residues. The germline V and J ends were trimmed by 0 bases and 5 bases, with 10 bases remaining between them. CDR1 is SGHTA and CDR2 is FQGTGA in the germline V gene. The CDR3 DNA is TGTGCCAGCAGCTTAACAGCGGGGAAAACTGAAGCTTTCTTT. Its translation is CASSLTAGKTEAFF.

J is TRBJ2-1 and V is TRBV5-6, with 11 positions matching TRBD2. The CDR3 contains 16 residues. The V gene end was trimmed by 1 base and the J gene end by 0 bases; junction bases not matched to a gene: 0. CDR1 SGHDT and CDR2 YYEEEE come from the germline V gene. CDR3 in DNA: TGTGCCAGCAGCTTGACTAGCGGGAGCTCCTACAATGAGCAGTTCTTC. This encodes CASSLTSGSSYNEQFF.

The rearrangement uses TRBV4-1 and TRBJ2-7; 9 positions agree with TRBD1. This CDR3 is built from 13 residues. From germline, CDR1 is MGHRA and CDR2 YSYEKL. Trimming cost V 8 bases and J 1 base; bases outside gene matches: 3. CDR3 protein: CASRGTGSYEQYF. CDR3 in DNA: TGCGCCAGCCGCGGGACAGGGTCCTACGAGCAGTACTTC.

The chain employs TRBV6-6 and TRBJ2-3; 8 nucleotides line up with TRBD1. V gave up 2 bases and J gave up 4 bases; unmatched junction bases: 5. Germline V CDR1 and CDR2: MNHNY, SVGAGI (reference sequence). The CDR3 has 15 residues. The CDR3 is CASSYPWDRSDTQYF. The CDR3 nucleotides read TGTGCCAGCAGTTACCCTTGGGACAGGTCAGATACGCAGTATTTT.

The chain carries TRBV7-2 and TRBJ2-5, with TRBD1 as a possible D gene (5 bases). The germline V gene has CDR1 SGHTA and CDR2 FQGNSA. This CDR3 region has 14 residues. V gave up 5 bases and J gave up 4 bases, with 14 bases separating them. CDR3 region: CASSPSDTGETQYF. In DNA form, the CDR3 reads TGTGCCAGCAGCCCCTCGGACACCGGAGAGACCCAGTACTTC.

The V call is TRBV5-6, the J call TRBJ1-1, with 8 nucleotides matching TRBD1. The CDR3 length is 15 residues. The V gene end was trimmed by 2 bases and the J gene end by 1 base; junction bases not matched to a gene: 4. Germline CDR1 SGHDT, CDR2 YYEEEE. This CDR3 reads CASSFLGTGNTEAFF. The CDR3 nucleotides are TGTGCCAGCAGCTTCCTTGGGACAGGGAACACTGAAGCTTTCTTT.

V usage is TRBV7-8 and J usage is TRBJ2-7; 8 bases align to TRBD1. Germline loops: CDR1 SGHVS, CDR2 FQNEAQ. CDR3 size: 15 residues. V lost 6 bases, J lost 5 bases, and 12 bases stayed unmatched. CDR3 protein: CASRSTRTGRNEQYF. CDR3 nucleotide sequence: TGTGCCAGCAGATCCACACGGACAGGGAGGAACGAGCAGTACTTC.

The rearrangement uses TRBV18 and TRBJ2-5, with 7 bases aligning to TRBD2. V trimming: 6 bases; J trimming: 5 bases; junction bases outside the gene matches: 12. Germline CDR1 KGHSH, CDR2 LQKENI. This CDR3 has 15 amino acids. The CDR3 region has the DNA TGTGCCAGCTCCCCGAGAGCGGGAACCGGGGAGACCCAGTACTTC. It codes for CASSPRAGTGETQYF.

This CDR3 is CASSFIPRLGAETQYF. CDR3 nucleotides: TGTGCCAGCAGTTTCATCCCCCGACTAGGCGCAGAGACCCAGTACTTC. The chain joins TRBV27 to TRBJ2-5; a weak D match, TRBD2 (6 bases). From germline, CDR1 is MNHEY and CDR2 SMNVEV (reference sequence). The V end lost 3 bases, the J end lost 4 bases, and 18 bases lay between the germline ends. CDR3 length: 16 residues.

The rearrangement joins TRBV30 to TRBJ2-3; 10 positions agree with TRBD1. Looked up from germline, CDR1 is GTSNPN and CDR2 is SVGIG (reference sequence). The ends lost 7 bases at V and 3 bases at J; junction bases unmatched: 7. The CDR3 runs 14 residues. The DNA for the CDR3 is TGTGCCTCCGACAGGGGGCTGGGGACAGATACGCAGTATTTT. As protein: CASDRGLGTDTQYF.

CDR3 sequence reads: CSVGGLAGGSSYEQYF. The CDR3 coding sequence is TGCAGCGTGGGGGGACTAGCGGGAGGGAGCTCCTACGAGCAGTACTTC. The chain carries TRBV29-1 and TRBJ2-7; 16 nucleotides match TRBD2. The CDR3 is 16 amino acids. The V and J ends lost 6 bases and 0 bases, in that order; junction bases with no gene match: 5. Germline-derived CDR1 and CDR2 are SQVTM and ANQGSEA.

CDR3 sequence: CASSFELSTDTQYF. The CDR3 region has the DNA TGTGCCAGCAGCTTCGAACTTTCCACAGATACGCAGTATTTT. The chain carries TRBV5-4 and TRBJ2-3, with no clear D. The V and J ends lost 2 bases and 2 bases respectively, with 9 bases between them. In germline, CDR1 is SGHNT, CDR2 YYREEE (reference sequence). The CDR3 extends over 14 amino acids. The full variable domain, rest sourced from reference TRBV5-4 and TRBJ2-3, is ETGVTQSPTHLIKTRGQQVTLRCSSQSGHNTVSWYQQALGQGPQFIFQYYREEENGRGNFPPRFSGLQFPNYSSELNVNALELDDSALYLCASSFELSTDTQYFGPGTRLTVL.

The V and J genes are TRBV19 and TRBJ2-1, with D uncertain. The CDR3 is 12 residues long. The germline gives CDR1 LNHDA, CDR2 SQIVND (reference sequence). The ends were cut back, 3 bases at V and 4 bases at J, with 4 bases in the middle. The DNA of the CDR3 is TGTGCCAGTAGTATCAGATACAATGAGCAGTTCTTC. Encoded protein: CASSIRYNEQFF. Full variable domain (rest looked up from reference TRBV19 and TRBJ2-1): DGGITQSPKYLFRKEGQNVTLSCEQNLNHDAMYWYRQDPGQGLRLIYYSQIVNDFQKGDIAEGYSVSREKKESFPLTVTSAQKNPTAFYLCASSIRYNEQFFGPGTRLTVL.

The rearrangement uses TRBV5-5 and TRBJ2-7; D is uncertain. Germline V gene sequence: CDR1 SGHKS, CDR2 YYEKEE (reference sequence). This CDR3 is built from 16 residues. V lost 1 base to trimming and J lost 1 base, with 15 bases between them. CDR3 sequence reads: CASSLYVSSYSYEQYF. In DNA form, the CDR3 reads TGTGCCAGCAGCTTGTACGTGTCGTCCTATTCCTACGAGCAGTACTTC.

The CDR3 DNA follows: TGTGCCAGCAGCTTAGCGGAGCCGCACGAGCAGTACTTC. Its translation is CASSLAEPHEQYF. This chain uses TRBV7-9 with TRBJ2-7; D is unclear. Trimming shortened V by 0 bases and J by 5 bases, and 8 bases separated the two germline ends. The CDR3 loop spans 13 amino acids. Germline CDR1 SEHNR, CDR2 FQNEAQ (reference sequence).

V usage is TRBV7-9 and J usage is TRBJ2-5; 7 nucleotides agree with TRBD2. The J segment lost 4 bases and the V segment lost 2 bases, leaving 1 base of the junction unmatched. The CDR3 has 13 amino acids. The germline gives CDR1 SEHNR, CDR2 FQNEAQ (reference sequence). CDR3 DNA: TGTGCCAGCAGCTTACTAGCGGTAGAGACCCAGTACTTC. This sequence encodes CASSLLAVETQYF.

The CDR3 nucleotides read TGCGCCAGCAGCCAAGATCTCTCCGTGGTGAGAGAGCAGTACTTC. Protein: CASSQDLSVVREQYF. The rearrangement links TRBV4-3 to TRBJ2-7; no clear D. CDR3 length equals 15 residues. Trimming shortened V by 0 bases and J by 7 bases, and 16 bases separated the two germline ends. Germline V gives CDR1 LGHNA, CDR2 YSLEER.

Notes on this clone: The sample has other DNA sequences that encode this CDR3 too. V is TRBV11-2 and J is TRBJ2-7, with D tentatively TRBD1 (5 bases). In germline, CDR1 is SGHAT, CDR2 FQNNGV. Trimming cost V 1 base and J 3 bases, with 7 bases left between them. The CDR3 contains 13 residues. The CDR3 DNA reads TGTGCCAGCAGCTTAGGACAGAACTACGAGCAGTACTTC. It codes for CASSLGQNYEQYF.

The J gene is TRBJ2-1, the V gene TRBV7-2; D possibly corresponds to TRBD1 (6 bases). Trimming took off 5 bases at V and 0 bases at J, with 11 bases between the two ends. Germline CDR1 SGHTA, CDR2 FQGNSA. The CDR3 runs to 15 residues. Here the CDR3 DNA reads TGTGCCAGCAGCCCCCAACAGGGCTCCTACAATGAGCAGTTCTTC. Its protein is CASSPQQGSYNEQFF.

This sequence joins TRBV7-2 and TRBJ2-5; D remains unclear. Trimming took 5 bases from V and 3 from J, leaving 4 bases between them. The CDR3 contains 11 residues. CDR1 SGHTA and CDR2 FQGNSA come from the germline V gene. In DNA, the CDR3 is TGTGCCAGCAGCCCCAAAGAGACCCAGTACTTC. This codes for CASSPKETQYF.

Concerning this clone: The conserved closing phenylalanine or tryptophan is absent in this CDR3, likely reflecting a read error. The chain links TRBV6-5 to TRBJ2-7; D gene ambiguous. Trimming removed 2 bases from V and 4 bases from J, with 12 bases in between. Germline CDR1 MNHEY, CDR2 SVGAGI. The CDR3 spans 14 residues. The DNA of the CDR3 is TGTGCCAGCAGTTACCTGGGCTCCCCATACGAGCAGTACTCC. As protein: CASSYLGSPYEQYS.

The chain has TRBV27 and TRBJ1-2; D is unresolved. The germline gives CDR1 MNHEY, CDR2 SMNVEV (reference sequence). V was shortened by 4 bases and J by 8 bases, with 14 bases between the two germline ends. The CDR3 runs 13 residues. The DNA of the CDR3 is TGTGCCAGCAGTTACGGTGGACCGGGGGGCTACACCTTC. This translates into CASSYGGPGGYTF.

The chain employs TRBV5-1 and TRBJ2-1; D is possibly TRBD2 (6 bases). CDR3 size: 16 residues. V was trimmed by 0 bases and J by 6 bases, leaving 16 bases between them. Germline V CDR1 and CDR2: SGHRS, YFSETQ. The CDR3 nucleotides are TGCGCCAGCAGCTTGGCTGTTACTAGCTCGGGCAATGAGCAGTTCTTC. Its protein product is CASSLAVTSSGNEQFF.

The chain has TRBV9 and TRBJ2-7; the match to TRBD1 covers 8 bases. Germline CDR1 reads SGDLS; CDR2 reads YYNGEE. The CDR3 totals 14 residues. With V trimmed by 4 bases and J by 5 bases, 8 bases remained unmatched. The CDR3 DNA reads TGTGCCAGCAGCCCCGGGACAGGAGAGGACGAGCAGTACTTC. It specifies CASSPGTGEDEQYF.